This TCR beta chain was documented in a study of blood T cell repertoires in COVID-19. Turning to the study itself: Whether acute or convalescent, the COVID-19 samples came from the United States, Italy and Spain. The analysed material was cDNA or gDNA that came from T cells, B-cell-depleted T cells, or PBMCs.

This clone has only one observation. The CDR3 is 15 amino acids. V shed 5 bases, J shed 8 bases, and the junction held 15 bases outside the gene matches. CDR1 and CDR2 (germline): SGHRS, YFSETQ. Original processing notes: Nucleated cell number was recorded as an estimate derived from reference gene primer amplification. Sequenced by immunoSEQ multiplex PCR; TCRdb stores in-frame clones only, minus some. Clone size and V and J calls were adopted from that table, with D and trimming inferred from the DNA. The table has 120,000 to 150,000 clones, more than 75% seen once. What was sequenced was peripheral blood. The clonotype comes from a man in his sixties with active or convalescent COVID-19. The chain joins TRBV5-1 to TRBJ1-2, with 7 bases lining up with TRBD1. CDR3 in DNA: TGCGCCAGCAGACCCGAGACAGGGAATTCGGGGGGCTACACCTTC. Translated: CASRPETGNSGGYTF. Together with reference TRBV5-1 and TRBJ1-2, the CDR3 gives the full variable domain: KAGVTQTPRYLIKTRGQQVTLSCSPISGHRSVSWYQQTPGQGLQFLFEYFSETQRNKGNFPGRFSGRQFSNSRSEMNVSTLELGDSALYLCASRPETGNSGGYTFGSGTRLTVV.